What follows are 10 T cell receptor beta chains derived from one specimen sequenced in a study of post-analysis software for immune sequencing data. Their antigens are not known. The study's findings and limits: About five TRBV segments, including TRBV5-6, TRBV5-1 and TRBV20-1, were more frequent in patients than controls.

Tagging with unique molecular identifiers was a feature of the TCR beta cDNA libraries. Each CDR3 protein gets one entry after TCRdb re-called the PCR reads with MiXCR. In the table there are 700,000 to 900,000 distinct CDR3 sequences, roughly 46% of which are singletons. Sequencing was done on a sample of blood. The origin of the receptors is a girl aged 5 to 17 with multiple sclerosis.

A few counts support this clonotype. One end of the junction varies from germline; a read error may be responsible. V usage is TRBV18 and J usage is TRBJ1-2; 8 nucleotides match TRBD1. Germline assignment: CDR1 KGHSH and CDR2 LQKENI. CDR3 length equals 15 residues. Here the CDR3 DNA reads TGTGCCAGCTCACCAGTAGACAGGGGAAACTATGGCCACACCTTC. It yields the protein CASSPVDRGNYGHTF.

CDR3 in amino acids: CASSLVPAFSYEQYF. As DNA, the CDR3 is TGTGCCAGCAGCTTAGTCCCGGCTTTCTCCTACGAGCAGTACTTC. The chain couples TRBV7-3 to TRBJ2-7; D is uncertain. The CDR3 is 15 amino acids. The germline V and J ends were trimmed by 2 bases and 0 bases, with 11 bases remaining between them. CDR1 SGHTA and CDR2 FQGTGA come from the germline V gene. Supplemented by reference TRBV7-3 and TRBJ2-7, the full variable domain reads GAGVSQTPSNKVTEKGKYVELRCDPISGHTALYWYRQSLGQGPEFLIYFQGTGAADDSGLPNDRFFAVRPEGSVSTLKIQRTERGDSAVYLCASSLVPAFSYEQYFGPGTRLTVT.

The gene calls are TRBV20-1 and TRBJ2-7, with a tentative D call TRBD2 (5 bases). The CDR3 is 12 residues long. From germline, CDR1 is DFQATT and CDR2 SNEGSKA (reference sequence). Deletions cut 5 bases from V and 4 bases from J, with 12 bases between. CDR3 nucleotides: TGCAGTGCTCGAGCGGTAACTTACGAGCAGTACTTC. Its protein is CSARAVTYEQYF.

The chain has TRBV6-5 and TRBJ2-7, with D perhaps TRBD2 (5 bases). There are 16 residues in the CDR3. V shed 0 bases and J shed 0 bases, with 12 bases lying between them. In germline, CDR1 is MNHEY, CDR2 SVGAGI. For the CDR3, the DNA is TGTGCCAGCAGTTACTCTGGGCTAGGGAGCTCCTACGAGCAGTACTTC. Translation gives CASSYSGLGSSYEQYF.

The rearrangement joins TRBV4-1 to TRBJ2-1, with TRBD2 as a possible D gene (5 bases). V was pared by 6 bases and J by 0 bases, with 15 bases between. Germline V lookup: CDR1 MGHRA, CDR2 YSYEKL. This CDR3 region has 16 residues. CDR3 amino acids: CASRRELSSSYNEQFF. The CDR3 nucleotides are TGCGCCAGCAGAAGGGAGTTATCGAGCTCCTACAATGAGCAGTTCTTC.

There are a few counts of this clonotype. The CDR3 DNA sequence: TGTGCCAGCAGCTTGGGACCGGGACAGGGAGGTGAAAAACTGTTTTTT. This codes for CASSLGPGQGGEKLFF. The chain couples TRBV7-2 to TRBJ1-4; 9 bases match TRBD1. Germline V CDR1 and CDR2: SGHTA, FQGNSA. The CDR3 has 16 amino acids. The V gene end was trimmed by 3 bases and the J gene end by 7 bases; junction bases not matched to a gene: 9.

The chain has TRBV7-9 and TRBJ2-5; 7 bases map to TRBD1. The closer fit of TRBJ2-7 to the DNA end suggests the J call may be wrong. CDR3 size: 17 residues. The germline V gene encodes CDR1 SEHNR and CDR2 FQNEAQ (reference sequence). Here the CDR3 reads CASSLPDRSPSIYEQYF. As DNA, the CDR3 is TGTGCCAGCAGCTTACCGGACAGGTCGCCCTCAATCTACGAGCAGTACTTC.

The chain uses TRBV7-8 and TRBJ2-3; tentatively, D is TRBD1 (5 bases). CDR1 and CDR2 (germline): SGHVS, FQNEAQ. V was shortened by 4 bases and J by 4 bases, with 15 bases between the two germline ends. The CDR3 spans 15 residues. The CDR3: CASSSTTGGADTQYF. The CDR3 region has the DNA TGTGCCAGCAGCTCGACCACAGGCGGCGCAGATACGCAGTATTTT.

The V and J genes are TRBV4-3 and TRBJ2-7, with a tentative D call TRBD1 (5 bases). The ends were cut back, 1 base at V and 5 bases at J, with 18 bases in the middle. CDR3 length equals 16 residues. Germline-derived CDR1 and CDR2 are LGHNA and YSLEER. CDR3 in DNA: TGCGCCAGCAGCCAAGTACACGCGCCAGGGCTCCACGAGCAGTACTTC. Translating gives CASSQVHAPGLHEQYF.

The chain is built from TRBV6-5 and TRBJ2-5, with 14 bases identical to TRBD2. The J call is uncertain, as TRBJ2-7 better fits the DNA end. Germline CDR1 MNHEY, CDR2 SVGAGI. The CDR3 extends over 16 amino acids. CDR3 amino acids: CASSTGLAGVQAEQYF. The CDR3 DNA follows: TGTGCCAGCAGTACGGGACTAGCGGGAGTGCAAGCCGAGCAGTACTTC.